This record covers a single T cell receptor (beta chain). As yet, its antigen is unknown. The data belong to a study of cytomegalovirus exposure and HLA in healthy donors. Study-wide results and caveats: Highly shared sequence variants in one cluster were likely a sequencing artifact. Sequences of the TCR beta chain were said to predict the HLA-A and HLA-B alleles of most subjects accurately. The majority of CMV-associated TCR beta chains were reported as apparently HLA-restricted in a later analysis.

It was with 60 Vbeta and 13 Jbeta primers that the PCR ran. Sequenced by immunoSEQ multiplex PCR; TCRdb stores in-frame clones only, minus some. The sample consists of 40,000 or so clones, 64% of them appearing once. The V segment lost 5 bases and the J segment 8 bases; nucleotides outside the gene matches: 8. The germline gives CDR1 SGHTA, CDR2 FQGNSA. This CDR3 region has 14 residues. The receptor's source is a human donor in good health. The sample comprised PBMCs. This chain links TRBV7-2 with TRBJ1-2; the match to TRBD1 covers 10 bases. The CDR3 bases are TGTGCCAGCAGCACTCGACAGGGGGCGGGAGGCTACACCTTC. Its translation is CASSTRQGAGGYTF.